The 9 T cell receptor beta chains reported below all come from one sample, sequenced in a study of cytomegalovirus exposure and HLA in healthy donors. Use of 60 Vbeta and 13 Jbeta primers characterized the PCR. Repertoires were generated with immunoSEQ multiplex PCR, while TCRdb's copy carries only in-frame clones and drops some. Seen in this sample are 100,000 to 150,000 clones; the ten most common clones hold 3% to 4.5%. Material for sequencing was PBMCs. The source is a man between 18 and 29 years old in good health and CMV-seronegative.

Comment on this clone: The junction does not match germline at one end; this may be a read error. The chain joins TRBV20-1 to TRBJ1-1, with unresolved D. The CDR3 spans 9 residues. Per germline, CDR1 DFQATT and CDR2 SNEGSKA (reference sequence). Here the CDR3 DNA reads TGCAGTGCTAGAGTAGGCCAGGATTTT. This codes for CSARVGQDF.

The J gene is TRBJ1-1, the V gene TRBV6-1, with 8 nucleotides matching TRBD1. V was clipped by 4 bases and J by 4 bases; unmatched bases: 2. The length of the CDR3 is 13 residues. In germline, CDR1 is MNHNS, CDR2 SASEGT. The CDR3 loop is CASSVTGGTEAFF. The CDR3 DNA sequence: TGTGCCAGCAGTGTTACAGGGGGCACTGAAGCTTTCTTT.

The rearrangement joins TRBV6-6 to TRBJ1-5, with a weak D call TRBD1 (6 bases). CDR3 size: 15 residues. Germline assignment: CDR1 MNHNY and CDR2 SVGAGI (reference sequence). Trimming took 6 bases from V and 5 from J, leaving 17 bases between them. The CDR3 reads CASSHQGLADQPQHF. CDR3 nucleotide sequence: TGTGCCAGCAGCCACCAGGGGCTTGCAGATCAGCCCCAGCATTTT.

V and J are TRBV6-4 and TRBJ1-1, with D possibly TRBD1 on 5 matching bases. V lost 6 bases and J 5 bases, leaving 16 bases between the germline ends. The germline CDR1 and CDR2 sequences are MRHNA and SNTAGT. This CDR3 comprises 14 residues. The CDR3 sequence: CASRESGGGTEAFF. CDR3 coding DNA: TGTGCCAGCAGGGAATCCGGGGGGGGTACTGAAGCTTTCTTT.

The chain uses TRBV19 and TRBJ2-7, with TRBD1 as a possible D gene (5 bases). V was trimmed by 3 bases and J by 1 base, leaving 10 bases between them. Per the germline V gene, CDR1 is LNHDA and CDR2 is SQIVND (reference sequence). CDR3 size: 14 residues. The CDR3 DNA sequence: TGTGCCAGTAGTATGGGGCAGGGATCCTACGAGCAGTACTTC. Its translation is CASSMGQGSYEQYF.

V is TRBV25-1 and J is TRBJ2-7, with D uncertain. CDR1 is MGHDK, CDR2 SYGVNS, per germline. V was shortened by 5 bases and J by 4 bases, with 6 bases between the two germline ends. CDR3 size: 11 residues. This CDR3 reads CASSQSYEQYF. The DNA of the CDR3 is TGTGCCAGCAGTCAGTCGTACGAGCAGTACTTC.

The CDR3 reads CAWSVGREDGYTF. DNA for the CDR3: TGTGCCTGGAGTGTCGGCAGGGAGGATGGCTACACCTTC. V gene TRBV30 combines with J gene TRBJ1-2, with D possibly being TRBD1 (5 bases). V shed 0 bases and J shed 6 bases, with 11 bases lying between them. Germline assignment: CDR1 GTSNPN and CDR2 SVGIG (reference sequence). This CDR3 is 13 amino acids long. The full variable domain, its missing parts supplied by reference TRBV30 and TRBJ1-2, is SQTIHQWPATLVQPVGSPLSLECTVEGTSNPNLYWYRQAAGRGLQLLFYSVGIGQISSEVPQNLSASRPQDRQFILSSKKLLLSDSGFYLCAWSVGREDGYTFGSGTRLTVV.

V usage is TRBV28 and J usage is TRBJ2-1; 7 bases map to TRBD1. CDR1 is MDHEN and CDR2 is SYDVKM in the germline V gene. After removal of 2 bases from V and 3 bases from J, the junction contained 4 bases not matched to a gene. The CDR3 is made up of 15 amino acids. CDR3 sequence reads: CASSLPGGNYNEQFF. Here the CDR3 DNA reads TGTGCCAGCAGTTTACCAGGGGGTAACTACAATGAGCAGTTCTTC.

This chain uses TRBV5-6 with TRBJ1-2, with 7 nucleotides matching TRBD1. V was pared by 3 bases and J by 3 bases, with 8 bases of the junction left unmatched. This CDR3 has 15 amino acids. The germline gives CDR1 SGHDT, CDR2 YYEEEE. This CDR3 is CASSSETGTHYGYTF. The CDR3 nucleotides read TGTGCCAGCAGCTCGGAGACAGGGACTCACTATGGCTACACCTTC.